The clone carrying this T cell receptor beta chain was seen many times. Its antigen is currently unknown. Per germline, CDR1 SGHTA and CDR2 FQGTGA. V lost 5 bases, J lost 1 base, and 6 bases stayed unmatched. The CDR3 is made up of 15 amino acids. This sample is drawn from a study of T-cell memory formation after mild COVID-19. TCRdb used MiXCR to reprocess the 5' RACE reads, holding one entry per CDR3 protein. The top ten hold around 13% of the sample, which has approximately 430,000 distinct CDR3 sequences, 20% to 30% seen once. Study findings and constraints: CD4+ clones that contracted lay mainly in CM and EM; CD8+ ones lay in EMRA.

The chain employs TRBV7-3 and TRBJ2-3; 7 nucleotides line up with TRBD1. The material sequenced was PBMCs or a T cell subset sorted from them (not recorded which). This clonotype was obtained from an adult woman who had mild COVID-19 (a few samples of this study predate the infection). Cell type and time point are not known. Here the CDR3 DNA reads TGTGCCAGCAGCCCTGACAGGGTGGGCACAGATACGCAGTATTTT. Translated: CASSPDRVGTDTQYF.